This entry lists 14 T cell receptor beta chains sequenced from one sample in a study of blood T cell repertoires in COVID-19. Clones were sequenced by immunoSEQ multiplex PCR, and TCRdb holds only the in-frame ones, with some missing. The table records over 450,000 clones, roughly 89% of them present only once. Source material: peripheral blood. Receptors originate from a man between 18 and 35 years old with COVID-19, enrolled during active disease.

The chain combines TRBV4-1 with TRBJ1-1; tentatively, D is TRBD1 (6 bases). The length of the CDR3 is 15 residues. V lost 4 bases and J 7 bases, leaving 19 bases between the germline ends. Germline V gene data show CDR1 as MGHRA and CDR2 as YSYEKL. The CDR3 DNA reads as TGCGCCAGCAGCCCCCAAGGGGGGGCGACTTATGAAGCTTTCTTT. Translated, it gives CASSPQGGATYEAFF.

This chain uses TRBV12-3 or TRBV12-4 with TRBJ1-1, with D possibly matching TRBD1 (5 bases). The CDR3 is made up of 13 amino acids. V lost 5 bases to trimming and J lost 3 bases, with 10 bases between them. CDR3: CASSDRRDTEAFF. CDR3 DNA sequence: TGTGCCAGCAGTGACAGAAGGGACACTGAAGCTTTCTTT.

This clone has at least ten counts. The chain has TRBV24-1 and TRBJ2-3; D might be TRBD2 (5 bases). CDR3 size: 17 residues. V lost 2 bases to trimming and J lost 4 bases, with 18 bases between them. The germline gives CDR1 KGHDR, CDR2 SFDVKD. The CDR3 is CATSDSLALRGADTQYF. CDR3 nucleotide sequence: TGTGCCACCAGTGATTCTCTAGCACTCCGTGGCGCAGATACGCAGTATTTT.

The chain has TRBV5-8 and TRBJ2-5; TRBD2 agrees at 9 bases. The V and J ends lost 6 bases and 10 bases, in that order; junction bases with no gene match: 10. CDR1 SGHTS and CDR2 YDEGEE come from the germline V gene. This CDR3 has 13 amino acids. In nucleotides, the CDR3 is TGTGCCAGCACTAGCGGGGCTCGATGGGACCAGTACTTC. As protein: CASTSGARWDQYF.

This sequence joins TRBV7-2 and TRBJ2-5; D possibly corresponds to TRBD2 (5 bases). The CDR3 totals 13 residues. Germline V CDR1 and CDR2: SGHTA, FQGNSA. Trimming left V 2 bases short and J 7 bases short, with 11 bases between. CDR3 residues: CASSLMGEGTQYF. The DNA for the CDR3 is TGTGCCAGCAGCTTAATGGGAGAGGGGACCCAGTACTTC.

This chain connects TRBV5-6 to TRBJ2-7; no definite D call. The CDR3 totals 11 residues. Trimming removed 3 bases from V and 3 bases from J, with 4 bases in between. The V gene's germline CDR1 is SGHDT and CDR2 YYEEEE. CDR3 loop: CASSYNYEQYF. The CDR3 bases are TGTGCCAGCAGCTACAACTACGAGCAGTACTTC.

The CDR3 sequence is CASSQDRGHYGYTF. The CDR3 DNA reads as TGTGCCAGCAGCCAAGACAGGGGGCATTATGGCTACACCTTC. V is TRBV14 and J is TRBJ1-2, with 8 nucleotides matching TRBD1. J was trimmed by 5 bases and V by 0 bases; bases with no gene match: 2. The CDR3 runs to 14 residues. Per the germline V gene, CDR1 is SGHDN and CDR2 is FVKESK.

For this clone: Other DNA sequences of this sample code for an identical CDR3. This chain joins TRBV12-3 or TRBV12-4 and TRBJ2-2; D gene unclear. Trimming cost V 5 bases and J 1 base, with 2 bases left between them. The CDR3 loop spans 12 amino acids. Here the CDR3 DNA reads TGTGCCAGCAGTCTGAACACCGGGGAGCTGTTTTTT. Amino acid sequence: CASSLNTGELFF.

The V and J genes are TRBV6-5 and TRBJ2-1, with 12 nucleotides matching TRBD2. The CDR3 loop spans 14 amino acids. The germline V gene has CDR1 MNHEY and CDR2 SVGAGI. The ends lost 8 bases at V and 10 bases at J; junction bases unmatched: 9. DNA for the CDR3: TGTGCCAGCGTCCGGACTAGCGGGACTAAGGAGCAGTTCTTC. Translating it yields CASVRTSGTKEQFF.

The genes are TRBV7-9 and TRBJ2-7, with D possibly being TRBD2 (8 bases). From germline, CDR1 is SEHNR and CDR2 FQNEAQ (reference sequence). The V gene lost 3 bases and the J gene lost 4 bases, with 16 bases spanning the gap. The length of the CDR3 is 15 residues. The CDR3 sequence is CASSFPGRGQYEQYF. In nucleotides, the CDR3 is TGTGCCAGCAGCTTCCCCGGGAGGGGGCAGTACGAGCAGTACTTC.

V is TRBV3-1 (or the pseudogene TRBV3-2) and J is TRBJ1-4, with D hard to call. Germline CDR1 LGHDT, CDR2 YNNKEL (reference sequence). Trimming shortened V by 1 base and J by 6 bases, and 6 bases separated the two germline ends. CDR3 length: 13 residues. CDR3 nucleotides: TGTGCCAGCAGCCAAGGCGGGGATGAAAAACTGTTTTTT. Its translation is CASSQGGDEKLFF.

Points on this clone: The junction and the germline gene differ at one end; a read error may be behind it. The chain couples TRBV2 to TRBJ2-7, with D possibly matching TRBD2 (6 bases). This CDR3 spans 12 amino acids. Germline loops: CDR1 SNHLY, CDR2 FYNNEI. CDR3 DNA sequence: TGTGCCAGCAGCACTGAGGGAGGAATCCTCCACTTC. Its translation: CASSTEGGILHF.

This CDR3 is CASGAANQPQHF. CDR3 sequence (DNA): TGTGCCAGCGGGGCGGCTAATCAGCCCCAGCATTTT. The chain couples TRBV6-5 to TRBJ1-5; tentative D call: TRBD1 (5 bases). The CDR3 sequence is 12 residues long. V shed 8 bases and J shed 4 bases, with 9 bases lying between them. Germline CDR1 reads MNHEY; CDR2 reads SVGAGI.

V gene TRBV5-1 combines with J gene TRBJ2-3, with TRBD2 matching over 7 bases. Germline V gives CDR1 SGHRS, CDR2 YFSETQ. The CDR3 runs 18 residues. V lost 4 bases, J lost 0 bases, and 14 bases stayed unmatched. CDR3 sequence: CASSPAGGSGHSTDTQYF. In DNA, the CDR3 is TGCGCCAGCAGCCCTGCCGGGGGTAGCGGGCATAGCACAGATACGCAGTATTTT.